The 5 T cell receptor beta chains presented below share a single source sample, sequenced in a study of T and B cells in COVID-19 patients. From blood, roughly 220-550 ng of genomic DNA served as TRB template. TRB rearrangements were amplified by multiplex PCR with BIOMED2 TRB-A/B primers. TCRdb reprocessed the multiplex PCR reads with MiXCR, giving one entry per CDR3 protein. The sample has roughly 10,000 distinct CDR3 sequences, 33% seen once. The sequencing input was blood. These receptors were taken from a human donor with active COVID-19.

The genes are TRBV19 and TRBJ1-1; D not resolved. The CDR3 sequence is 13 residues long. Between the trimmed V and J ends, which lost 3 bases and 6 bases, there was a span of 11 bases. Germline CDR1 reads LNHDA; CDR2 reads SQIVND (reference sequence). The CDR3 bases are TGTGCCAGTAGTATTAGCCAGCTGGCTGAAGCTTTCTTT. Residues: CASSISQLAEAFF.

In its sample, this clonotype was seen a few times. CDR3 in amino acids: CAWSEGLRFYNSPLHF. CDR3 DNA: TGTGCCTGGAGTGAGGGGTTGCGTTTTTATAATTCACCCCTCCACTTT. The chain employs TRBV30 and TRBJ1-6, with D tentatively TRBD1 (5 bases). This CDR3 has 16 residues. Looked up from germline, CDR1 is GTSNPN and CDR2 is SVGIG (reference sequence). Trimming shortened V by 1 base and J by 4 bases, and 14 bases separated the two germline ends.

The sample holds a few counts of this clonotype. The rearrangement joins TRBV27 to TRBJ1-4, with D tentatively TRBD1 (5 bases). V lost 8 bases and J 5 bases, leaving 18 bases between the germline ends. CDR1 MNHEY and CDR2 SMNVEV come from the germline V gene (reference sequence). The CDR3 contains 15 residues. CDR3 sequence (DNA): TGTGCCAGCGCGAACTTGGTGACAGAAAATGAAAAACTGTTTTTT. Translated: CASANLVTENEKLFF.

To note about this clonotype: This is likely a read error, given that the CDR3 carries no conserved phenylalanine or tryptophan at its end. The chain employs TRBV6-5 and TRBJ2-7; D is ambiguous. Germline V CDR1 and CDR2: MNHEY, SVGAGI. V lost 5 bases and J lost 3, with 5 bases in between. CDR3 size: 11 residues. Here the CDR3 reads CASSGGYEQYY. Here the CDR3 DNA reads TGTGCCAGCAGTGGCGGCTACGAGCAGTACTAC.

This clonotype rates as medium-sized (0.01 to 0.1%). In nucleotides, the CDR3 is TGTGCCAGTAGGCCACTAGCAACCCAAGAGACCCAGTACTTC. Encoded protein: CASRPLATQETQYF. This chain connects TRBV19 to TRBJ2-5; tentatively, D is TRBD2 (6 bases). Trimming left V 6 bases short and J 1 base short, with 12 bases between. Germline V lookup: CDR1 LNHDA, CDR2 SQIVND (reference sequence). CDR3 length equals 14 residues.